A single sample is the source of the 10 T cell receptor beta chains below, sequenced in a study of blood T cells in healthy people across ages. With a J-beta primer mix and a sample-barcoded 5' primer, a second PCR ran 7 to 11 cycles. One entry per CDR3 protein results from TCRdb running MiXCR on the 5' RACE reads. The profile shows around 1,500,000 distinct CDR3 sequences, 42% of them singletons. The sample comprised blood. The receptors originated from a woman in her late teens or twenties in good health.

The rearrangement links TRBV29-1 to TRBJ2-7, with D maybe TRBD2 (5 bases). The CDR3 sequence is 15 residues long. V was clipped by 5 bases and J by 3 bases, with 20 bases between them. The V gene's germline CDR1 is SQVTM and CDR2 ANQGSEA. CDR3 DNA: TGCAGCGTTCAGAGGGCCGGCTCGGTAGGCTACGAGCAGTACTTC. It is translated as CSVQRAGSVGYEQYF.

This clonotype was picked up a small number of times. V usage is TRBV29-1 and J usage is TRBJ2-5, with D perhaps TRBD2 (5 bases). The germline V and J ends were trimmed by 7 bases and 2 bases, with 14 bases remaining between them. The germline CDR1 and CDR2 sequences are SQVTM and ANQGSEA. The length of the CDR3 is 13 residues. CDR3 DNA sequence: TGCAGCGCAGCGCGCGGGCCTCAAGAGACCCAGTACTTC. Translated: CSAARGPQETQYF.

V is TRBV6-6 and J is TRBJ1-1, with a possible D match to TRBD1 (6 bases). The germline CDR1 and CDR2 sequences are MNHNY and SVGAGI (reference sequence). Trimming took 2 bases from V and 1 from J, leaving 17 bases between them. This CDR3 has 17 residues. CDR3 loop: CASSYGVGGLGNTEAFF. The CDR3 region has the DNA TGTGCCAGCAGTTACGGTGTCGGGGGCCTAGGGAACACTGAAGCTTTCTTT.

The CDR3 reads CASSPISGPFTDTQYF. CDR3 sequence (DNA): TGTGCCAGCAGCCCGATTAGCGGACCCTTCACAGATACGCAGTATTTT. V usage is TRBV5-6 and J usage is TRBJ2-3, with a weak D call TRBD2 (6 bases). The germline CDR1 and CDR2 sequences are SGHDT and YYEEEE. The CDR3 runs 16 residues. Trimming stripped 4 bases from V and 2 bases from J, with 17 bases between. Complete variable domain (other parts from reference TRBV5-6 and TRBJ2-3): DAGVTQSPTHLIKTRGQQVTLRCSPKSGHDTVSWYQQALGQGPQFIFQYYEEEERQRGNFPDRFSGHQFPNYSSELNVNALLLGDSALYLCASSPISGPFTDTQYFGPGTRLTVL.

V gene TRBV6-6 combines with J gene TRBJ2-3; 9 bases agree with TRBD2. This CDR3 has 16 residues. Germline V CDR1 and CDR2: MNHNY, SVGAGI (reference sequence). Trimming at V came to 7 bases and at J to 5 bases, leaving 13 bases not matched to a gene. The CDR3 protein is CASTGAGGRARDTQYF. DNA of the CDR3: TGTGCCAGCACTGGGGCTGGCGGGAGGGCAAGAGATACGCAGTATTTT.

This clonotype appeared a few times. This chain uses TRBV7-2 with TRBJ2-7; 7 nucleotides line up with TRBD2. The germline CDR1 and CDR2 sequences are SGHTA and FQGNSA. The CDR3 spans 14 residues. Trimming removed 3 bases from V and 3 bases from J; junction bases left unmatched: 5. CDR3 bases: TGTGCCAGCAGCTTGGGACTATTGGGCTACGAGCAGTACTTC. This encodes CASSLGLLGYEQYF.

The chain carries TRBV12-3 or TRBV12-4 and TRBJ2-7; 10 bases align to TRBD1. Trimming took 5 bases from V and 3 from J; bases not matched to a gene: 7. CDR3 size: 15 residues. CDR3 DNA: TGTGCCAGCAGTGCCGGGACAGGGGTCCTCTACGAGCAGTACTTC. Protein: CASSAGTGVLYEQYF.

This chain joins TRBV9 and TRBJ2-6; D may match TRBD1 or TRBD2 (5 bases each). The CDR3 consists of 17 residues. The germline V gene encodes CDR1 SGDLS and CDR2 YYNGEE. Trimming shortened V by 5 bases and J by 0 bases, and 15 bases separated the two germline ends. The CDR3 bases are TGTGCCAGCAGTCCCCGGGGCGGAAACTCTGGGGCCAACGTCCTGACTTTC. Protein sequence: CASSPRGGNSGANVLTF.

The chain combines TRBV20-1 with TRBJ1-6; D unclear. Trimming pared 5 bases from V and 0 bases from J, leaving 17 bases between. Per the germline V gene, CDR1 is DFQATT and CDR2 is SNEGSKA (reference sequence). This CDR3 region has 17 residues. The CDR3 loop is CSAGEGLGSSYNSPLHF. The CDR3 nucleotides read TGCAGTGCTGGGGAGGGCCTTGGCAGCTCCTATAATTCACCCCTCCACTTT.

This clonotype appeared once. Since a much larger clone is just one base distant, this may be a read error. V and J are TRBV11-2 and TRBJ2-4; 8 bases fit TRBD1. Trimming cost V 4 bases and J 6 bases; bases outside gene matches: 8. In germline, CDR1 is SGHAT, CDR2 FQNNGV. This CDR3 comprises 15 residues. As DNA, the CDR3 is TGTGCCAGCAGCTCTGCGACAGGGGCCTCAAACATTCAGTACTTC. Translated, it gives CASSSATGASNIQYF.